Sequencing of this T cell receptor beta chain was carried out in a study of blood T cells in healthy people across ages. V was pared by 6 bases and J by 6 bases, with 8 bases of the junction left unmatched. The CDR3 has 13 residues. For the second PCR, which ran for roughly 6 to 12 cycles, a sample-barcoded 5' primer and a J-beta primer mix were used. Each CDR3 protein gets one entry after TCRdb re-called the 5' RACE reads with MiXCR. Counted here are about 290,000 distinct CDR3 sequences, around 27% occurring once; the ten biggest clones make up about 30%. Each sample yielded at least 5.5 micrograms of PBMC total RNA.

The genes are TRBV12-3 or TRBV12-4 and TRBJ2-7; TRBD1 aligns across 7 bases. Sequencing was performed on blood. The sequence derives from a woman between 70 and 85 years old in good health. CDR3 DNA sequence: TGTGCCAGCAGCCTGACAGGGTTCGCCGAGCAGTACTTC. Its translation is CASSLTGFAEQYF.